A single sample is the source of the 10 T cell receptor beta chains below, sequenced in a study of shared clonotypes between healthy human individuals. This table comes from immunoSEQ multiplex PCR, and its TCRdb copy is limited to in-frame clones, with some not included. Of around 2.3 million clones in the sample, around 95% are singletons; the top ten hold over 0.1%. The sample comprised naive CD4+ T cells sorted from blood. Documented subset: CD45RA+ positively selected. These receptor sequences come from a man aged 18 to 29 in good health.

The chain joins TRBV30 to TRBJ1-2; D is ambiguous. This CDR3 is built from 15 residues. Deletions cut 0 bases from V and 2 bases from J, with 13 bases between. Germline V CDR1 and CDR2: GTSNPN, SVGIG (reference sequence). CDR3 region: CAWSVRGGMNYGYTF. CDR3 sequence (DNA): TGTGCCTGGAGTGTACGTGGCGGAATGAACTATGGCTACACCTTC.

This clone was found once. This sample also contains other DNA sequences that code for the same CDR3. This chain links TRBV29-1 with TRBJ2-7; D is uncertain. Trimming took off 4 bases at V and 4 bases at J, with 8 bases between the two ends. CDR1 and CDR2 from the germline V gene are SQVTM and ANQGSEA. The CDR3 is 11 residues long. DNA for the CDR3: TGCAGCGTTGTAACGGGTTACGAGCAGTACTTC. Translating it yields CSVVTGYEQYF.

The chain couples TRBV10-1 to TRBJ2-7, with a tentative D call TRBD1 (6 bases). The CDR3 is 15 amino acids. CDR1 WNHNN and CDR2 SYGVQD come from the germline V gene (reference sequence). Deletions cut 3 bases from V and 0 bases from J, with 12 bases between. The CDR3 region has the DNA TGCGCCAGCAGTGATTGGACAGCCGGCTCCTACGAGCAGTACTTC. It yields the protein CASSDWTAGSYEQYF.

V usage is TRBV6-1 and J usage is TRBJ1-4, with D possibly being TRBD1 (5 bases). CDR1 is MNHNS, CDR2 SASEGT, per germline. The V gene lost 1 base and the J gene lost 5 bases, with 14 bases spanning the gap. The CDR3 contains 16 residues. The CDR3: CASSEEGRRFNEKLFF. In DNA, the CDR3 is TGTGCCAGCAGTGAAGAGGGGAGAAGGTTCAATGAAAAACTGTTTTTT.

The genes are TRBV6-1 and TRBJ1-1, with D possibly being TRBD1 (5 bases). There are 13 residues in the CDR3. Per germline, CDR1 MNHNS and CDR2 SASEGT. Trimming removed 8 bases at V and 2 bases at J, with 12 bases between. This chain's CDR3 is CASGAGINTEAFF. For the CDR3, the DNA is TGTGCCAGCGGGGCAGGGATCAACACTGAAGCTTTCTTT.

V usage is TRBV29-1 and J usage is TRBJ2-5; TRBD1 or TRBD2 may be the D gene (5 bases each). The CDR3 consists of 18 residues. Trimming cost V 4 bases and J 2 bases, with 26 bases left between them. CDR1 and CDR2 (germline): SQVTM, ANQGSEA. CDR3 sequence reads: CSVVGWSKDGGYQETQYF. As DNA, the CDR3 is TGCAGCGTTGTGGGGTGGTCAAAAGATGGGGGATATCAAGAGACCCAGTACTTC.

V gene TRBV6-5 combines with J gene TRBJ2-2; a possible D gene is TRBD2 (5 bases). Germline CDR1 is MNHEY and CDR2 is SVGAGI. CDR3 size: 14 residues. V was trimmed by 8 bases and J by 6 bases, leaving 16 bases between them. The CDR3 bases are TGTGCCAGCCGCCCGGGTGGGCGGGCCGGGGAGCTGTTTTTT. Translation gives CASRPGGRAGELFF.

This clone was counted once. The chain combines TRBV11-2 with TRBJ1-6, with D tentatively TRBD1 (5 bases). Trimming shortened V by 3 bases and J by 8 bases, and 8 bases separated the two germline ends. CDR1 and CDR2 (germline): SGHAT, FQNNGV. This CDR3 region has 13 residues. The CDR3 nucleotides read TGTGCCAGCAGCTTTCAGGGCGATTCACCCCTCCACTTT. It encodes CASSFQGDSPLHF.

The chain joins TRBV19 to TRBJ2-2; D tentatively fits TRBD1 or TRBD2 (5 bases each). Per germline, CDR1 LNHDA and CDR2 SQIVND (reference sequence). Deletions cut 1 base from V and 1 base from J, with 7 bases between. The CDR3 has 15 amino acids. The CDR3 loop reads CASSIGDGNTGELFF. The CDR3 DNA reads TGTGCCAGTAGTATAGGGGACGGGAACACCGGGGAGCTGTTTTTT.

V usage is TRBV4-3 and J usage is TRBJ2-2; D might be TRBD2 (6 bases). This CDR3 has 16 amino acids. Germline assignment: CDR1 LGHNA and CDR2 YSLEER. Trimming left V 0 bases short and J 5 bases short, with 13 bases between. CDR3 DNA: TGCGCCAGCAGCCAAGAAGGGGCGGGGAAAACCGGGGAGCTGTTTTTT. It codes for CASSQEGAGKTGELFF.